This section outlines one T cell receptor beta chain sequence together with its context. The antigen remains undetermined. The method was immunoSEQ multiplex PCR; TCRdb's version includes in-frame clones alone and lacks a portion of them. The repertoire holds over 50,000 clones, with 70% to 85% as singletons. The sample belongs to a study of OX40 agonist ivuxolimab in advanced cancers. On the study more broadly: Dose-escalation patients had hepatocellular carcinoma, melanoma, renal cell or head and neck cancer.

Overall study results and limits: Clonal expansion was among the lowest in partial responders at 0.1-3.0 mg/kg, especially CD8+.

Germline V gene lookup returns CDR1 SGHNT and CDR2 YYREEE (reference sequence). J gave up 2 bases and V 2 bases, and 12 bases lay outside the gene matches. The length of the CDR3 is 18 residues. Sequenced material: CD4+ or CD8+ T cells sorted from blood, taken in a trial of the OX40 agonist ivuxolimab. The TCR sequence derives from an adult with an advanced solid tumor such as melanoma, head and neck, liver or kidney cancer. The chain is built from TRBV5-4 and TRBJ2-7, with TRBD2 matching 11 bases. In DNA, the CDR3 is TGTGCCAGCAGCTTTAGCGGGGGGGCCTTGAGTGGGGCCTACGAGCAGTACTTC. It is translated as CASSFSGGALSGAYEQYF.